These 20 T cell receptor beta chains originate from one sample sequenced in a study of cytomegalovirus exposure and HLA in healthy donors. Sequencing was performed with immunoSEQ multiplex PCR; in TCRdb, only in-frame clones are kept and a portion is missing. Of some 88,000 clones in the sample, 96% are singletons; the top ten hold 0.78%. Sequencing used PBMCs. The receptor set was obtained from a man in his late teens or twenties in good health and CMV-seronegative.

CDR3 coding DNA: TGTGCCAGCAGCACACCCGGGACTAGCGGTAGCACAGATACGCAGTATTTT. Translating gives CASSTPGTSGSTDTQYF. The chain couples TRBV9 to TRBJ2-3, with TRBD2 identical over 11 bases. V was pared by 4 bases and J by 0 bases, with 7 bases of the junction left unmatched. The CDR3 loop spans 17 amino acids. Per the germline V gene, CDR1 is SGDLS and CDR2 is YYNGEE.

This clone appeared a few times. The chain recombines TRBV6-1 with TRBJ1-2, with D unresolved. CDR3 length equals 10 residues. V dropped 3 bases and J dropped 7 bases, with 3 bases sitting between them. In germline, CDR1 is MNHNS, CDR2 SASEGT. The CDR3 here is CASSDRGYTF. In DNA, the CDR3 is TGTGCCAGCAGTGACCGTGGCTACACCTTC.

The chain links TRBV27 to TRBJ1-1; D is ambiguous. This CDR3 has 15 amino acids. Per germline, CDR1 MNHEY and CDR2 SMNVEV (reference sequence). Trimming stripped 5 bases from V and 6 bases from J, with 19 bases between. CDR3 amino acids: CASSPPGEGRPEAFF. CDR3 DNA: TGTGCCAGCAGTCCTCCGGGCGAGGGTAGACCTGAAGCTTTCTTT.

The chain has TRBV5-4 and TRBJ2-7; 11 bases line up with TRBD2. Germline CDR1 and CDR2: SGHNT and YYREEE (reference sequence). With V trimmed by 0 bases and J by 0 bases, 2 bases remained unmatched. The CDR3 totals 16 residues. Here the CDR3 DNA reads TGTGCCAGCAGCTTGGAACTAGCGGGAGTCTCCTACGAGCAGTACTTC. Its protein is CASSLELAGVSYEQYF.

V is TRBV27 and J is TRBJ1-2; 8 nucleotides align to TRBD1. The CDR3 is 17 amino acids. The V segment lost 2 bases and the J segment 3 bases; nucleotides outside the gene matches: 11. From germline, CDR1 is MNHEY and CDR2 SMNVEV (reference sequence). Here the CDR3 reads CASSLNGQGPIYYGYTF. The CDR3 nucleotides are TGTGCCAGCAGTTTAAACGGACAGGGCCCCATTTACTATGGCTACACCTTC.

The CDR3 loop is CASTPRGQGAYEQYF. The CDR3 DNA reads as TGTGCCAGCACCCCAAGAGGGCAAGGAGCCTACGAGCAGTACTTC. The J gene is TRBJ2-7, the V gene TRBV2; TRBD2 is a possible D gene (5 bases). CDR1 is SNHLY, CDR2 FYNNEI, per germline. V was shortened by 7 bases and J by 2 bases, with 18 bases between the two germline ends. There are 15 residues in the CDR3.

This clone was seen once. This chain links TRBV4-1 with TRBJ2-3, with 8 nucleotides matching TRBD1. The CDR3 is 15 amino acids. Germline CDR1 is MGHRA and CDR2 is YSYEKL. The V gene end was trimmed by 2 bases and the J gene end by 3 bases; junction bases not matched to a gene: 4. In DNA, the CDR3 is TGCGCCAGCAGCCAACGGGACAGGCAAACAGATACGCAGTATTTT. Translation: CASSQRDRQTDTQYF.

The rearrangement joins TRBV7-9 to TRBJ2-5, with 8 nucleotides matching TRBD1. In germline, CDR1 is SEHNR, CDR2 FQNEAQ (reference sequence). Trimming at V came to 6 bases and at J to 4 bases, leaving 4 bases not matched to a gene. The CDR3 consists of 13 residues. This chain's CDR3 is CASSPDRGETQYF. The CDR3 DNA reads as TGTGCCAGCAGTCCCGACAGGGGAGAGACCCAGTACTTC.

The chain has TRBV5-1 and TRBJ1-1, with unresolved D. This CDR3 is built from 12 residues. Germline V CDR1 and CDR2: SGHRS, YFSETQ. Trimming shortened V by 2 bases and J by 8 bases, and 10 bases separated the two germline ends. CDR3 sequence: CASSFPSVEAFF. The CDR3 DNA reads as TGCGCCAGCAGCTTCCCCAGTGTGGAAGCTTTCTTT.

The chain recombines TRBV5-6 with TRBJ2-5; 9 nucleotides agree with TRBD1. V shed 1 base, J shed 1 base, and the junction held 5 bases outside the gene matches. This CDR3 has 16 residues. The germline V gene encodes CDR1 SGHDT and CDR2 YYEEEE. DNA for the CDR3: TGTGCCAGCAGCTTGTCAGGACAGGGGTTCCAAGAGACCCAGTACTTC. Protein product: CASSLSGQGFQETQYF.

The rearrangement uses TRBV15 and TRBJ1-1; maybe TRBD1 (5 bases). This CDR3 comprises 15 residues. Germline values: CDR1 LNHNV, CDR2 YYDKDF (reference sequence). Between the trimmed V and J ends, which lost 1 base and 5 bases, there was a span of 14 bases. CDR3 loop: CATSRAYTGETEAFF. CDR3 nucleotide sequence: TGTGCCACCAGCAGAGCTTATACAGGAGAGACTGAAGCTTTCTTT.

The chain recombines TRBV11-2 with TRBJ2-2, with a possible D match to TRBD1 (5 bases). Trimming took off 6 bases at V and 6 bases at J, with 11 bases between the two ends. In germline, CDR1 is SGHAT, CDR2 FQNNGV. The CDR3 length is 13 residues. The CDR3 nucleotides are TGTGCCAGCAGTTACAAGGGGTCCGGGGAGCTGTTTTTT. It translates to CASSYKGSGELFF.

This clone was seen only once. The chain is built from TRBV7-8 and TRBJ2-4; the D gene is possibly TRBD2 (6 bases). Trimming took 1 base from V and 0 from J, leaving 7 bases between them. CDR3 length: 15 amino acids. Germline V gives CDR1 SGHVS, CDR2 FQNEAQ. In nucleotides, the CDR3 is TGTGCCAGCAGCTTAGGGAGGGTAGCCAAAAACATTCAGTACTTC. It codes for CASSLGRVAKNIQYF.

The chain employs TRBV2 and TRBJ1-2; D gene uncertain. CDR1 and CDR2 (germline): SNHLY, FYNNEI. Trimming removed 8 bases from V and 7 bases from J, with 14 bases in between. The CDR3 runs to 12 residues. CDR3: CASRADGPGYTF. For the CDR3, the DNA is TGTGCCAGCCGAGCGGACGGCCCTGGCTACACCTTC.

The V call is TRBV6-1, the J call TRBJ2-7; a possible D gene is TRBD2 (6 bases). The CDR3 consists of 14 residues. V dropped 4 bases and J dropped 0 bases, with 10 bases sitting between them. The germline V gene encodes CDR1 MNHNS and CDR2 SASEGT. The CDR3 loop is CASSVRGSSYEQYF. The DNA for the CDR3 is TGTGCCAGCAGTGTGCGGGGCAGCTCCTACGAGCAGTACTTC.

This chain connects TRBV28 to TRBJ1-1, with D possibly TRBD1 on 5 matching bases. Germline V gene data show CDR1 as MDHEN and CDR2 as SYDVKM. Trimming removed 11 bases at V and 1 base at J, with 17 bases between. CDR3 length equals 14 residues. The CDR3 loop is CAVTRGNKNTEAFF. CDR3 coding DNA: TGTGCCGTAACCCGGGGGAATAAGAACACTGAAGCTTTCTTT.

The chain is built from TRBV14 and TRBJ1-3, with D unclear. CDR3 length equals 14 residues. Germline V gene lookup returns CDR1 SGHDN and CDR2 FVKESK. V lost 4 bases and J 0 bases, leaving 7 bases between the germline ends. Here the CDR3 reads CASSRGFSGNTIYF. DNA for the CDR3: TGTGCCAGCAGCCGAGGTTTCTCTGGAAACACCATATATTTT. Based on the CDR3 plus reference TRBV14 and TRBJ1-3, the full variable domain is EAGVTQFPSHSVIEKGQTVTLRCDPISGHDNLYWYRRVMGKEIKFLLHFVKESKQDESGMPNNRFLAERTGGTYSTLKVQPAELEDSGVYFCASSRGFSGNTIYFGEGSWLTVV.

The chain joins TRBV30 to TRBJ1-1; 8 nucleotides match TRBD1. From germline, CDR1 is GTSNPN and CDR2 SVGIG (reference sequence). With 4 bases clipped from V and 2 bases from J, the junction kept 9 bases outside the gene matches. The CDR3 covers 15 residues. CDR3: CAWNRPDRDNTEAFF. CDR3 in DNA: TGTGCCTGGAACAGACCGGACAGGGACAACACTGAAGCTTTCTTT. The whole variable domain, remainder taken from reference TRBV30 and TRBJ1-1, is SQTIHQWPATLVQPVGSPLSLECTVEGTSNPNLYWYRQAAGRGLQLLFYSVGIGQISSEVPQNLSASRPQDRQFILSSKKLLLSDSGFYLCAWNRPDRDNTEAFFGQGTRLTVV.

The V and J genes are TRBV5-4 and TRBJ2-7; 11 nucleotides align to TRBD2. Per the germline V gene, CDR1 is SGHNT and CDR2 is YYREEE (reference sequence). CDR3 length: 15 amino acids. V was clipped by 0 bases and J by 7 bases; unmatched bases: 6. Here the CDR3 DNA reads TGTGCCAGCAGCTTGGGCGGGACTAGCGGTAAAGAGCAGTACTTC. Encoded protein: CASSLGGTSGKEQYF.

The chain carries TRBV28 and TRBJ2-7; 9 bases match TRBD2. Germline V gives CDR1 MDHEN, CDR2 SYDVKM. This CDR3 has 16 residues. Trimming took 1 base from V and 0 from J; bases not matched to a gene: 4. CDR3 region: CASSLYGSGSSYEQYF. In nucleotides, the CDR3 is TGTGCCAGCAGTTTATACGGTAGCGGGAGCTCCTACGAGCAGTACTTC.